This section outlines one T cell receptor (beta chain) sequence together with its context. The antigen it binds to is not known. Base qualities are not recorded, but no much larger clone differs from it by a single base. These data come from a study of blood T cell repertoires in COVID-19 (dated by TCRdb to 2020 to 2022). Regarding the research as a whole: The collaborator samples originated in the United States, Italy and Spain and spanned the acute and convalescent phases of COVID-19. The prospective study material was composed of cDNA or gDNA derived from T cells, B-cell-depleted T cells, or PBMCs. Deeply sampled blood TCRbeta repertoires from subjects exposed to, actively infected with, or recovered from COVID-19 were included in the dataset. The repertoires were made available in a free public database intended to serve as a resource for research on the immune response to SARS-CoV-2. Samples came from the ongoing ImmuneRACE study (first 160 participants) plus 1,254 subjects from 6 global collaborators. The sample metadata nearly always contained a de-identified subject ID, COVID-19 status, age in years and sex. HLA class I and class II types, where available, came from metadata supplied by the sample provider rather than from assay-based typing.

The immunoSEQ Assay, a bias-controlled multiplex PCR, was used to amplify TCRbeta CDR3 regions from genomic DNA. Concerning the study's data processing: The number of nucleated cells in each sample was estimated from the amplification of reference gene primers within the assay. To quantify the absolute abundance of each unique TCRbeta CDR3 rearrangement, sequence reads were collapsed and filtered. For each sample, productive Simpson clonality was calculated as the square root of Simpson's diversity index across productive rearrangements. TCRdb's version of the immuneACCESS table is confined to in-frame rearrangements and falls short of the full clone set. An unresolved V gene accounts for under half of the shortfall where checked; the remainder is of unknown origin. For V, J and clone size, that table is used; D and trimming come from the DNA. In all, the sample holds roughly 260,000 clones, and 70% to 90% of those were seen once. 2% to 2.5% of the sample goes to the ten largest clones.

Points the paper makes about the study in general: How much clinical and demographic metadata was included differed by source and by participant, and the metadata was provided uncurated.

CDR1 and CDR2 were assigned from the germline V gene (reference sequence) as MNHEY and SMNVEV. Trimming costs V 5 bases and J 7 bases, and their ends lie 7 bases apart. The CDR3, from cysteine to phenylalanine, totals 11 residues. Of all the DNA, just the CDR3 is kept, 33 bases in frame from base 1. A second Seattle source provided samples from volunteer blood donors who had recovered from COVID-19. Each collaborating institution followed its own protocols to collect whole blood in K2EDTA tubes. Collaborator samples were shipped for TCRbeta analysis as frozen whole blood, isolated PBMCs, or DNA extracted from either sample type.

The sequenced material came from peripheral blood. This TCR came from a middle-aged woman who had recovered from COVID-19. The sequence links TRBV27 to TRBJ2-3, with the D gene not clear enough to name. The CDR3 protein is CASSVGYTQYF. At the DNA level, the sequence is TGTGCCAGCAGTGTGGGCTATACGCAGTATTTT.